This T cell receptor (beta chain) is from a study of T-cell reconstitution after alpha-beta-depleted transplantation in children. Whole-study results and caveats: High day-60 TCRbeta diversity in some patients came from surviving recipient T cells and thymic progenitors. In patients about two months after transplant, alpha-beta T cells reportedly arose from several hundred expanded graft clones. T-cell numbers and diversity one year post-transplant derived largely from freshly generated T cells.

This clonotype appeared many times. Its antigen is not identified. Unique molecular identifiers were used in preparing the TCRbeta library. TCRdb passed the PCR reads through MiXCR, listing each CDR3 protein once. The table has 25,000 to 30,000 distinct CDR3 sequences, under 7% seen once; the top ten hold about 7%. This TCR derives from a male patient aged 5 to 17 who had a stem cell transplant for acute myeloid leukemia, so the T cells may come from the graft donor. The sequencing used PBMCs, mostly from graft donor cells, collected 180 days after TCRalphabeta/CD19-depleted stem cell transplant.

This chain's CDR3 is CSVVPRITEAFF. The CDR3 DNA follows: TGCAGCGTTGTGCCCCGGATCACTGAAGCTTTCTTT. The rearrangement links TRBV29-1 to TRBJ1-1; no clear D gene. In germline, CDR1 is SQVTM, CDR2 ANQGSEA. The V end lost 4 bases, the J end lost 4 bases, and 10 bases lay between the germline ends. CDR3 length equals 12 residues.